The subject of this entry is one T cell receptor beta chain. Antigen: not known. Germline V gives CDR1 SNHLY, CDR2 FYNNEI. Trimming removed 6 bases at V and 0 bases at J, with 13 bases between. This CDR3 has 15 amino acids. This sample stems from a study of cytomegalovirus exposure and HLA in healthy donors. Study results and limitations: In most subjects, TCR beta sequences reportedly gave accurate predictions of HLA-A and HLA-B alleles. When analyzed later, a missense DCLRE1C variant was found to be linked to TCR beta V- and J-gene trimming. Indistinguishable V segments such as TRBV6-2 and TRBV6-3 were excluded. Investigators reported more than 150 TCR beta chains as tied to cytomegalovirus.

A multiplex PCR was run with 60 Vbeta primers and 13 Jbeta primers. Sequenced by immunoSEQ multiplex PCR; TCRdb stores in-frame clones only, minus some. This sample yields tens of thousands of clones, of which around 73% are seen a single time; roughly 3% belongs to the top ten. The rearrangement uses TRBV2 and TRBJ2-3; D remains ambiguous. This clonotype originated in a woman between 40 and 50 years old in good health and CMV-seronegative. The sample comprised PBMCs. The CDR3 loop reads CASSPSTTSTDTQYF. The CDR3, as DNA: TGTGCCAGCAGCCCGTCTACCACTAGCACAGATACGCAGTATTTT.